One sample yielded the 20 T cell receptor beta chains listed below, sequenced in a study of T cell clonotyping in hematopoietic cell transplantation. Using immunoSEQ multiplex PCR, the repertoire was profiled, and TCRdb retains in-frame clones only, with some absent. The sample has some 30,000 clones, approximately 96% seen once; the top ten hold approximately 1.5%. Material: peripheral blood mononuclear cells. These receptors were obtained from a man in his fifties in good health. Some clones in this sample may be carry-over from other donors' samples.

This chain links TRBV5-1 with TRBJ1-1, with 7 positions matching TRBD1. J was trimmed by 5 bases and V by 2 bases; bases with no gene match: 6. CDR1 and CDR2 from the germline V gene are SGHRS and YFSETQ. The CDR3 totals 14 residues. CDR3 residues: CASSFNRGTTEAFF. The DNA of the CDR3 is TGCGCCAGCAGCTTTAACAGGGGAACTACTGAAGCTTTCTTT.

In DNA form, the CDR3 reads TGTGCCAGCAGTACATGGGGGAGGGGCATAGTCGGCTATGGCTACACCTTC. Its translation is CASSTWGRGIVGYGYTF. This sequence joins TRBV28 and TRBJ1-2, with D perhaps matching TRBD1 (5 bases). Trimming stripped 5 bases from V and 4 bases from J, with 23 bases between. This CDR3 region has 17 residues. Germline V CDR1 and CDR2: MDHEN, SYDVKM.

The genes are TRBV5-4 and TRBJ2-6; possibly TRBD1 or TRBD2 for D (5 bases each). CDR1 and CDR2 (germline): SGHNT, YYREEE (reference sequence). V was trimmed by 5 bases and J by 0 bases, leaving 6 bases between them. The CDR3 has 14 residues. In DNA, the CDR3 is TGTGCCAGCAGGGGGGACTCTGGGGCCAACGTCCTGACTTTC. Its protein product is CASRGDSGANVLTF.

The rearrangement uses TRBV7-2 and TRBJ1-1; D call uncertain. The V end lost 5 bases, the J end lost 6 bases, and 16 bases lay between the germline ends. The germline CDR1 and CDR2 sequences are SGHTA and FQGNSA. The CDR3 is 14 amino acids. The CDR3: CASSPQVTLPEAFF. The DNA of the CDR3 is TGTGCCAGCAGCCCCCAAGTGACACTGCCTGAAGCTTTCTTT.

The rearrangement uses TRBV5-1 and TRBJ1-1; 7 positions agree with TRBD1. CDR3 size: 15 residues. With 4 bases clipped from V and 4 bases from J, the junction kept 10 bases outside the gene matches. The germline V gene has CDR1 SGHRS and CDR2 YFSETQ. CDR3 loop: CASSLWEGASTEAFF. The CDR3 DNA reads TGCGCCAGCAGCCTGTGGGAGGGGGCTAGCACTGAAGCTTTCTTT.

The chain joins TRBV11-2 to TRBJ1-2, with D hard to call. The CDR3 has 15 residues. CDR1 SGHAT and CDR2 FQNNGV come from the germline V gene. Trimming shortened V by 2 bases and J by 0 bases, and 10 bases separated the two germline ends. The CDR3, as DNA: TGTGCCAGCAGCTTAACGGCCGTAACTAACTATGGCTACACCTTC. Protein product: CASSLTAVTNYGYTF.

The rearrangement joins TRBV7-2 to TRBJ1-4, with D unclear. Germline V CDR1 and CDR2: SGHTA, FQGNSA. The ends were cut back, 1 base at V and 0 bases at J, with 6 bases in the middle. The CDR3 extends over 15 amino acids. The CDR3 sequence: CASSLVGATNEKLFF. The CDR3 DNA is TGTGCCAGCAGCTTAGTAGGTGCAACTAATGAAAAACTGTTTTTT. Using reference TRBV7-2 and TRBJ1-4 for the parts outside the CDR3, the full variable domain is GAGVSQSPSNKVTEKGKDVELRCDPISGHTALYWYRQSLGQGLEFLIYFQGNSAPDKSGLPSDRFSAERTGGSVSTLTIQRTQQEDSAVYLCASSLVGATNEKLFFGSGTQLSVL.

The CDR3 region is CASSDRGAGKNEQFF. CDR3 nucleotide sequence: TGTGCCAGCAGTGATCGAGGGGCCGGTAAAAATGAGCAGTTCTTC. The chain carries TRBV25-1 and TRBJ2-1; either TRBD1 or TRBD2 may fit D (5 bases each). Germline loops: CDR1 MGHDK, CDR2 SYGVNS. The CDR3 runs 15 residues. Between the trimmed V and J ends, which lost 3 bases and 7 bases, there was a span of 16 bases.

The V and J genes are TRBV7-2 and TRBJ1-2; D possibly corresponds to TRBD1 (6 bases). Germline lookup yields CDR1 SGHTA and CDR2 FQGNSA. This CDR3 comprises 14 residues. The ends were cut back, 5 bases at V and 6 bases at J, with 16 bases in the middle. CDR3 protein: CASSTGNGWDGYTF. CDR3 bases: TGTGCCAGCAGCACAGGGAACGGATGGGATGGCTACACCTTC.

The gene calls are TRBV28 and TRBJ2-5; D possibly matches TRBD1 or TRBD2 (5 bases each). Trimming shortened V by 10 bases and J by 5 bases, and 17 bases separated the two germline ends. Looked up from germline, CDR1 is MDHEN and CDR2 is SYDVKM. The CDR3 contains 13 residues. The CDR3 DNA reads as TGTGCCACCGCGACCGGGACGGGGGAGACCCAGTACTTC. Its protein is CATATGTGETQYF.

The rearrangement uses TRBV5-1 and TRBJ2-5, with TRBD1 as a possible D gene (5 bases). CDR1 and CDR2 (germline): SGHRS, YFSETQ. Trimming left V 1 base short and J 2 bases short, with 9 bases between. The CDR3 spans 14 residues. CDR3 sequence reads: CASSLSTVQETQYF. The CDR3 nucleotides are TGCGCCAGCAGCTTGTCGACAGTACAAGAGACCCAGTACTTC.

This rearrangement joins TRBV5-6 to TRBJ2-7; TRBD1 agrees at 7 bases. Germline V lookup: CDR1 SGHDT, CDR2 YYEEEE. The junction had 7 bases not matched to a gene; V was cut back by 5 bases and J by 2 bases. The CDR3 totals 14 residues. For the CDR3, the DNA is TGTGCCAGCAGTGCTAGGACAGGAACCTACGAGCAGTACTTC. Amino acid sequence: CASSARTGTYEQYF.

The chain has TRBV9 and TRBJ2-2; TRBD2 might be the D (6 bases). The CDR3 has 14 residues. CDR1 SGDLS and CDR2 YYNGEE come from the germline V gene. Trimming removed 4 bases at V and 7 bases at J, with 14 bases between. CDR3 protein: CASSSPGLNGELFF. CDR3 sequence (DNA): TGTGCCAGCAGCTCGCCGGGACTTAACGGGGAGCTGTTTTTT. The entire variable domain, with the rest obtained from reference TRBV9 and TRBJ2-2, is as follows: DSGVTQTPKHLITATGQRVTLRCSPRSGDLSVYWYQQSLDQGLQFLIQYYNGEERAKGNILERFSAQQFPDLHSELNLSSLELGDSALYFCASSSPGLNGELFFGEGSRLTVL.

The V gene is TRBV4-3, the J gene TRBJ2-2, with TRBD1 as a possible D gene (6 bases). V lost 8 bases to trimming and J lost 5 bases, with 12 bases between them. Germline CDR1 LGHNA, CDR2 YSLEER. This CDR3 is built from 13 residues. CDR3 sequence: CASGDRRTGELFF. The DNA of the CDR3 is TGCGCCAGCGGCGACAGGCGAACCGGGGAGCTGTTTTTT.

The CDR3 DNA follows: TGTGCCAGCAGGGACGTTCCTTCTGGGGCCAACGTCCTGACTTTC. Amino acids: CASRDVPSGANVLTF. The V call is TRBV6-5, the J call TRBJ2-6; D is unclear. This CDR3 contains 15 residues. CDR1 MNHEY and CDR2 SVGAGI come from the germline V gene. Trimming shortened V by 6 bases and J by 1 base, and 10 bases separated the two germline ends.

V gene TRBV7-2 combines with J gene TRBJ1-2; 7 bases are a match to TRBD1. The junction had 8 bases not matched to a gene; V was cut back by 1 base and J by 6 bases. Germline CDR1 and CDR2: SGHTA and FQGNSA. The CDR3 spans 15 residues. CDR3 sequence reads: CASSLVPGGGDGYTF. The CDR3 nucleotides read TGTGCCAGCAGCTTAGTTCCAGGGGGAGGGGATGGCTACACCTTC. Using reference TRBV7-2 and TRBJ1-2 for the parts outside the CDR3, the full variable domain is GAGVSQSPSNKVTEKGKDVELRCDPISGHTALYWYRQSLGQGLEFLIYFQGNSAPDKSGLPSDRFSAERTGGSVSTLTIQRTQQEDSAVYLCASSLVPGGGDGYTFGSGTRLTVV.

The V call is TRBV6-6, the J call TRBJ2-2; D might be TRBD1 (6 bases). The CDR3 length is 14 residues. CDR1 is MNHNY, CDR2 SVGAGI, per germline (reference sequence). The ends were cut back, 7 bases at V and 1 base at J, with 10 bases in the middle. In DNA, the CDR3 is TGTGCCAGCATTGAACAGGGGAACACCGGGGAGCTGTTTTTT. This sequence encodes CASIEQGNTGELFF.

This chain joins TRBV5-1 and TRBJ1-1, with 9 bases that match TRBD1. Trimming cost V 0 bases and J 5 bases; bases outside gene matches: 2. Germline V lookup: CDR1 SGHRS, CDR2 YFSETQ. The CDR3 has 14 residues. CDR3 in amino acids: CASSLGGTGTEAFF. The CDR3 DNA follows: TGCGCCAGCAGCTTGGGTGGGACAGGGACTGAAGCTTTCTTT.

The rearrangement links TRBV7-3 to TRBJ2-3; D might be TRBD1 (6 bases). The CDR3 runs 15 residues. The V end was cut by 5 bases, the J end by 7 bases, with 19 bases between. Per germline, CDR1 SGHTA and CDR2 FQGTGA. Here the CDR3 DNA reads TGTGCCAGCAGCCCAGGACTGGGGGCTGGAAATACGCAGTATTTT. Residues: CASSPGLGAGNTQYF.

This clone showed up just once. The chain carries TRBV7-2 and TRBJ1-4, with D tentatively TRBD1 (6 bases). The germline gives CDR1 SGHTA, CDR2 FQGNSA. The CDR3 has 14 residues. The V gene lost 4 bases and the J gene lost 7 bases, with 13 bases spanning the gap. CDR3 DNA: TGTGCCAGCAGCTGGACAGATCTCGGTGAAAAACTGTTTTTT. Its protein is CASSWTDLGEKLFF.